Reported below is one T cell receptor beta chain. Germline V gene lookup returns CDR1 MRHNA and CDR2 SNTAGT. The CDR3 is 14 amino acids. The V and J ends lost 4 bases and 4 bases respectively, with 13 bases between them. The sample belongs to a study of blood T cell repertoires in COVID-19. Libraries were prepared by immunoSEQ multiplex PCR; TCRdb keeps only in-frame clonotypes and omits some of them. The sample lists 250,000 to 350,000 clones; roughly 88% were seen once. Individuals aged roughly 18 to 90 years were recruited from some 26 US areas. Sequencing was performed on PBMCs or T cells enriched from blood (not recorded which). The clonotype originates from a woman aged 25 to 39 who had recovered from COVID-19. The chain carries TRBV6-4 and TRBJ1-1; D is undetermined. CDR3 in amino acids: CASSASDLSTEAFF. The CDR3 DNA reads TGTGCCAGCAGTGCCAGCGACTTATCCACTGAAGCTTTCTTT.